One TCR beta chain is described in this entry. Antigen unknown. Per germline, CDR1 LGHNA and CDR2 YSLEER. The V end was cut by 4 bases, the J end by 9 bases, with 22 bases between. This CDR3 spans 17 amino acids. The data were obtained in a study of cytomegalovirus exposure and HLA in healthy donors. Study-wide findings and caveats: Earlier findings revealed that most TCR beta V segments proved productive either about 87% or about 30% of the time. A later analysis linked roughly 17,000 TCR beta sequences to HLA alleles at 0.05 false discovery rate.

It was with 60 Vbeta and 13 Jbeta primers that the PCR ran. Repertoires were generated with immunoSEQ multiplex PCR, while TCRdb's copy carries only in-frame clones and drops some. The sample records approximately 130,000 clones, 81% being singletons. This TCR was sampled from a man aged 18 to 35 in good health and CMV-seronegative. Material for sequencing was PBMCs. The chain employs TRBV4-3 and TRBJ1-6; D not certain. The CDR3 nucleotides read TGCGCCAGCAGCCTTGACGCAAGGAGAGTGACCGGTTCACCCCTCCACTTT. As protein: CASSLDARRVTGSPLHF.